This entry features one T cell receptor (beta chain) sequence. Its matching antigen is unknown. The data were taken from a study of cytomegalovirus exposure and HLA in healthy donors. The length of the CDR3 is 13 residues. With 8 bases removed from V and 8 bases from J, the gap between germline ends came to 16 bases. CDR1 is SEHNR, CDR2 FQNEAQ, per germline (reference sequence). Study-level points and caveats: Presence/absence analyses assumed roughly uniform sequencing depth across donors. With DRB1 most and HLA-C fewest, TCR association rates differed between HLA loci in a later analysis. V- and J-gene trimming of TCR beta was linked (in a later analysis) to a missense DCLRE1C variant.

The PCR was carried out with 60 Vbeta primers and 13 Jbeta primers. The assay was immunoSEQ multiplex PCR, and TCRdb's table has in-frame clones only and misses some. The sample lists roughly 250,000 clones, 80% seen once, with around 0.33% in the top ten. V is TRBV7-9 and J is TRBJ2-1; possible D gene TRBD1, 6 bases. Source material: PBMCs. This TCR was recovered from a girl aged 2-9 years in good health and CMV-seronegative. The CDR3 DNA reads TGTGCCAGCTGTCGGACAGAGGACCATGAGCAGTTCTTC. Amino acids: CASCRTEDHEQFF.